This T cell receptor beta chain is drawn from a study of human CD8 memory T cell subsets. Preparation of the TCR beta libraries relied on UMI-labeled 5' RACE. From the 5' RACE reads, TCRdb lists one entry per CDR3 protein and no DNA. The listing contains about 7,000 distinct CDR3 sequences. The CDR3 runs 14 residues. CDR1 is MDHEN and CDR2 is SYDVKM in the germline V gene. The sequenced sample was CD8+ stem-like memory T cells (TSCM and TCM) sorted from PBMCs. As to subset: stem-like memory CD8 T cells (TSTEM), CCR7+ PD-1- TIGIT-. This clonotype was obtained from a human donor in good health. V is TRBV28 and J is TRBJ2-5; with no DNA, the TCRdb D assignment of TRBD1 cannot be verified. The CDR3 sequence: CASEGLWRGETQYF.